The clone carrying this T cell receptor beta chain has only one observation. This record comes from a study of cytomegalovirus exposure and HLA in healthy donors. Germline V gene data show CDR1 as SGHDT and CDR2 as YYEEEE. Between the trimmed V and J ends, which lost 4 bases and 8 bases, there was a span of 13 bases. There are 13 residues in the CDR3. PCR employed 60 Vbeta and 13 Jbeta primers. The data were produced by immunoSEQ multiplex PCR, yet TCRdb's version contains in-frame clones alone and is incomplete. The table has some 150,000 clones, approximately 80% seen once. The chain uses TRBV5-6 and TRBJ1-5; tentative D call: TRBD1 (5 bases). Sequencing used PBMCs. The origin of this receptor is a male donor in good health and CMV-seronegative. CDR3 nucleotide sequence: TGTGCCAGCAGCCCAATGGGGGGGAAGCCCCAGCATTTT. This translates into CASSPMGGKPQHF.